The 3 T cell receptor beta chains below come from one sample, sequenced in a study of T-cell memory formation after mild COVID-19. From the 5' RACE reads, TCRdb called clonotypes with MiXCR, one entry per CDR3 protein. The sample lists more than 250,000 distinct CDR3 sequences, about a sixth occurring once. Sequenced sample: PBMCs or a T cell subset sorted from them (not recorded which). The source is a man between 18 and 29 years old who had mild COVID-19 (a few samples of this study predate the infection). Cell type and time point are not known.

This clonotype appeared a few times. The chain uses TRBV20-1 and TRBJ1-5, with unresolved D. CDR3 length equals 13 residues. Trimming left V 1 base short and J 5 bases short, with 9 bases between. The V gene's germline CDR1 is DFQATT and CDR2 SNEGSKA (reference sequence). CDR3 DNA sequence: TGCAGTGCTAGAGTATCTGGGGATCAGCCCCAGCATTTT. Its protein is CSARVSGDQPQHF.

This clonotype was counted only a few times. V and J are TRBV7-2 and TRBJ2-5; D is possibly TRBD1 (5 bases). Germline values: CDR1 SGHTA, CDR2 FQGNSA. The CDR3 extends over 15 amino acids. The V end was cut by 1 base, the J end by 5 bases, with 14 bases between. CDR3 in DNA: TGTGCCAGCAGCTTAGTCCGCCAGGGAAGGGAGACCCAGTACTTC. Amino acid sequence: CASSLVRQGRETQYF.

The CDR3 DNA reads as TGTGCCAGCAGCCCAACAGGGTTAACTAATGAAAAACTGTTTTTT. This translates into CASSPTGLTNEKLFF. The chain employs TRBV9 and TRBJ1-4; the D gene is possibly TRBD1 (6 bases). Germline lookup yields CDR1 SGDLS and CDR2 YYNGEE. Trimming removed 4 bases at V and 1 base at J, with 11 bases between. The CDR3 is 15 residues long.